A single sample gave rise to the 20 T cell receptor beta chains below, sequenced in a study of blood T cell repertoires in COVID-19. The repertoire was sequenced with immunoSEQ multiplex PCR; TCRdb's copy has only in-frame clones and lacks some. Of approximately 450,000 clones detected, roughly nine tenths appear once; the ten largest clones hold 0.9% to 1.2%. The sequenced sample consisted of PBMCs or T cells enriched from blood (not recorded which). The receptors here all came from a man aged 25 to 40 who had recovered from COVID-19.

The CDR3 region has the DNA TGTGCCAGCATTGGGCGGGCCAGCCCTTATGGCTACACCTTC. This codes for CASIGRASPYGYTF. The V call is TRBV28, the J call TRBJ1-2; D ambiguous. Trimming took off 7 bases at V and 5 bases at J, with 17 bases between the two ends. Germline V lookup: CDR1 MDHEN, CDR2 SYDVKM. The CDR3 sequence is 14 residues long.

This sequence joins TRBV12-3 or TRBV12-4 and TRBJ1-1; 7 nucleotides align to TRBD1. This CDR3 is 12 amino acids long. V lost 5 bases, J lost 3 bases, and 0 bases stayed unmatched. As DNA, the CDR3 is TGTGCCAGCAGTACAGGGGACACTGAAGCTTTCTTT. It is translated as CASSTGDTEAFF.

The chain recombines TRBV18 with TRBJ2-5; 13 positions agree with TRBD2. The ends lost 6 bases at V and 2 bases at J; junction bases unmatched: 3. Germline values: CDR1 KGHSH, CDR2 LQKENI. This CDR3 comprises 15 residues. The CDR3 here is CASSRTSGGQETQYF. The CDR3 nucleotides are TGTGCCAGCTCTAGGACTAGCGGGGGACAAGAGACCCAGTACTTC.

This clone has only one observation. V gene TRBV13 combines with J gene TRBJ2-5, with D unclear. Germline CDR1 and CDR2: PRHDT and FYEKMQ (reference sequence). This CDR3 region has 11 residues. V lost 4 bases and J lost 4, with 4 bases in between. The CDR3 DNA reads TGTGCCAGCAGCTCGGGAGAGACCCAGTACTTC. The encoded protein is CASSSGETQYF.

The chain couples TRBV27 to TRBJ2-3, with 14 bases fitting TRBD2. There are 17 residues in the CDR3. CDR1 MNHEY and CDR2 SMNVEV come from the germline V gene (reference sequence). V shed 6 bases, J shed 2 bases, and the junction held 7 bases outside the gene matches. CDR3 sequence reads: CASRLRGLAGDTDTQYF. For the CDR3, the DNA is TGTGCCAGCAGGCTACGGGGACTAGCGGGAGACACAGATACGCAGTATTTT.

The chain links TRBV28 to TRBJ2-1, with a tentative D call TRBD1 (5 bases). Germline lookup yields CDR1 MDHEN and CDR2 SYDVKM. The CDR3 covers 15 residues. Deletions cut 5 bases from V and 4 bases from J, with 15 bases between. The CDR3 is CASSLYGQQYNEQFF. In DNA form, the CDR3 reads TGTGCCAGCAGTCTTTACGGACAACAATACAATGAGCAGTTCTTC.

The CDR3 protein is CASSQAPGTAYEQYF. The CDR3 DNA sequence: TGTGCCAGCAGCCAAGCCCCGGGGACTGCCTACGAGCAGTACTTC. The rearrangement links TRBV3-1 (or the pseudogene TRBV3-2) to TRBJ2-7; D is possibly TRBD2 (6 bases). From germline, CDR1 is LGHDT and CDR2 YNNKEL (reference sequence). This CDR3 has 15 amino acids. Deletions cut 1 base from V and 2 bases from J, with 12 bases between.

The J gene is TRBJ2-3, the V gene TRBV12-3 or TRBV12-4; D remains unclear. The CDR3 consists of 12 residues. CDR3 region: CAIGPSGDTQYF. DNA for the CDR3: TGTGCGATTGGCCCATCAGGAGATACGCAGTATTTT.

The J gene is TRBJ2-3, the V gene TRBV11-3; D gene uncertain. Trimming left V 4 bases short and J 1 base short, with 9 bases between. Per germline, CDR1 SGHNT and CDR2 YENEEA. The CDR3 length is 14 residues. CDR3 protein: CASSSLEGTDTQYF. The CDR3 DNA sequence: TGTGCCAGCAGCTCACTCGAGGGCACAGATACGCAGTATTTT.

J is TRBJ1-3 and V is TRBV9; possibly TRBD1 for D (6 bases). This CDR3 has 16 residues. Germline V gene sequence: CDR1 SGDLS, CDR2 YYNGEE. V was clipped by 4 bases and J by 0 bases, with 14 bases between them. CDR3 protein: CASSPKTGNSGNTIYF. DNA of the CDR3: TGTGCCAGCAGCCCTAAGACAGGTAACTCTGGAAACACCATATATTTT.

Concerning this clone: Other nucleotide sequences from this sample produce the same CDR3. V is TRBV18 and J is TRBJ1-1, with D perhaps TRBD1 (5 bases). V was pared by 2 bases and J by 0 bases, with 7 bases between. CDR3 length: 14 amino acids. CDR1 KGHSH and CDR2 LQKENI come from the germline V gene. The CDR3 nucleotides are TGTGCCAGCTCACCATCAGGGATGAACACTGAAGCTTTCTTT. This gives the protein CASSPSGMNTEAFF.

This sequence joins TRBV5-6 and TRBJ2-7; TRBD2 is a possible D gene (5 bases). CDR3 length: 13 residues. The V and J ends lost 4 bases and 2 bases respectively, with 10 bases between them. CDR1 and CDR2 (germline): SGHDT, YYEEEE. The CDR3 sequence is CASSPPGAYEQYF. In DNA, the CDR3 is TGTGCCAGCAGCCCACCCGGGGCCTACGAGCAGTACTTC.

The gene calls are TRBV12-5 and TRBJ2-1, with no clear D. Trimming removed 5 bases at V and 6 bases at J, with 5 bases between. The CDR3 contains 11 residues. Germline V gene data show CDR1 as LGHNT and CDR2 as FRNRAP. For the CDR3, the DNA is TGTGCTAGTGGTAACACCAATGAGCAGTTCTTC. It specifies CASGNTNEQFF. Complete variable domain (other parts from reference TRBV12-5 and TRBJ2-1): DARVTQTPRHKVTEMGQEVTMRCQPILGHNTVFWYRQTMMQGLELLAYFRNRAPLDDSGMPKDRFSAEMPDATLATLKIQPSEPRDSAVYFCASGNTNEQFFGPGTRLTVL.

The chain employs TRBV11-2 and TRBJ2-5; D may be TRBD2 (6 bases). Per the germline V gene, CDR1 is SGHAT and CDR2 is FQNNGV. V dropped 2 bases and J dropped 3 bases, with 10 bases sitting between them. There are 14 residues in the CDR3. CDR3 nucleotide sequence: TGTGCCAGCAGCTTAATTAGCGGCGAAGAGACCCAGTACTTC. Encoded protein: CASSLISGEETQYF. Full variable domain (missing parts from reference TRBV11-2 and TRBJ2-5): EAGVAQSPRYKIIEKRQSVAFWCNPISGHATLYWYQQILGQGPKLLIQFQNNGVVDDSQLPKDRFSAERLKGVDSTLKIQPAKLEDSAVYLCASSLISGEETQYFGPGTRLLVL.

The chain uses TRBV27 and TRBJ2-4; perhaps TRBD2 as D (5 bases). The ends were cut back, 4 bases at V and 7 bases at J, with 14 bases in the middle. Per the germline V gene, CDR1 is MNHEY and CDR2 is SMNVEV (reference sequence). The CDR3 runs to 14 residues. CDR3 DNA sequence: TGTGCCAGCAGTTACGGAGGACGGCGGAACATTCAGTACTTC. Translation: CASSYGGRRNIQYF.

Regarding this clone: Within the sample, other DNA sequences also encode this same CDR3. The gene calls are TRBV18 and TRBJ1-1; no clear D. The V and J ends lost 2 bases and 7 bases respectively, with 11 bases between them. The CDR3 has 13 amino acids. Germline values: CDR1 KGHSH, CDR2 LQKENI. CDR3 sequence: CASSPLSGSEAFF. CDR3 DNA: TGTGCCAGCTCACCATTGTCGGGGAGTGAAGCTTTCTTT.

The V call is TRBV28, the J call TRBJ1-4, with D hard to call. The germline V gene has CDR1 MDHEN and CDR2 SYDVKM. The CDR3 has 16 amino acids. Trimming took off 8 bases at V and 0 bases at J, with 16 bases between the two ends. CDR3 sequence: CASVNGGPPTNEKLFF. CDR3 coding DNA: TGTGCCAGCGTGAACGGAGGGCCCCCAACTAATGAAAAACTGTTTTTT.

Concerning this clone itself: Additional DNA sequences in this sample encode the identical CDR3. This chain links TRBV19 with TRBJ1-1, with 8 bases aligning to TRBD1. With V trimmed by 3 bases and J by 1 base, 1 base remained unmatched. The CDR3 loop spans 14 amino acids. Germline loops: CDR1 LNHDA, CDR2 SQIVND (reference sequence). Written as DNA, the CDR3 is TGTGCCAGTAGTATCGGACAGGGGAACACTGAAGCTTTCTTT. Residues: CASSIGQGNTEAFF. Together with reference TRBV19 and TRBJ1-1, the CDR3 gives the full variable domain: DGGITQSPKYLFRKEGQNVTLSCEQNLNHDAMYWYRQDPGQGLRLIYYSQIVNDFQKGDIAEGYSVSREKKESFPLTVTSAQKNPTAFYLCASSIGQGNTEAFFGQGTRLTVV.

This rearrangement joins TRBV5-1 to TRBJ2-2; weak D call: TRBD1 (6 bases). CDR1 is SGHRS, CDR2 YFSETQ, per germline. This CDR3 comprises 16 residues. V shed 0 bases and J shed 6 bases, with 15 bases lying between them. The CDR3, as DNA: TGCGCCAGCAGCTTGGAACAGGGTGATGTTTCCGGGGAGCTGTTTTTT. As protein: CASSLEQGDVSGELFF. Complete variable domain (other parts from reference TRBV5-1 and TRBJ2-2): KAGVTQTPRYLIKTRGQQVTLSCSPISGHRSVSWYQQTPGQGLQFLFEYFSETQRNKGNFPGRFSGRQFSNSRSEMNVSTLELGDSALYLCASSLEQGDVSGELFFGEGSRLTVL.

The chain employs TRBV7-9 and TRBJ2-7; 8 bases map to TRBD1. CDR1 and CDR2 from the germline V gene are SEHNR and FQNEAQ (reference sequence). This CDR3 region has 15 residues. Germline trimming cut 5 bases from V and 0 bases from J; bases unmatched to any gene: 6. CDR3 nucleotides: TGTGCCAGCAGCCTCGGACAGGGAAGCTCCTACGAGCAGTACTTC. Translation: CASSLGQGSSYEQYF.